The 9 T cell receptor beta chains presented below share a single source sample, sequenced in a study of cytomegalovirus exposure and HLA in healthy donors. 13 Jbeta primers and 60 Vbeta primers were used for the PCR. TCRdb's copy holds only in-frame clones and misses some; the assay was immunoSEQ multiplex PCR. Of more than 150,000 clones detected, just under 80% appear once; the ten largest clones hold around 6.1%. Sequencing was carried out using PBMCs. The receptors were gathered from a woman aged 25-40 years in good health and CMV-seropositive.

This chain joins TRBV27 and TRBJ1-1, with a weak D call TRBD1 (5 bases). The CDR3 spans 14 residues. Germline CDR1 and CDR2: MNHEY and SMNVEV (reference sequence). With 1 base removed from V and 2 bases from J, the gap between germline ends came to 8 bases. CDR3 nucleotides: TGTGCCAGCAGTTTATTAGGGGCTAACACTGAAGCTTTCTTT. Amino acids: CASSLLGANTEAFF.

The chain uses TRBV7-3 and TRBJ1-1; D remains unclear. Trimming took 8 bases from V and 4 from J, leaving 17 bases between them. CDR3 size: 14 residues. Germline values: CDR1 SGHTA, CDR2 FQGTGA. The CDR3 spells CASSPAGRPTEAFF. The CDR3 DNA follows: TGTGCCAGCTCCCCGGCAGGTCGGCCCACTGAAGCTTTCTTT.

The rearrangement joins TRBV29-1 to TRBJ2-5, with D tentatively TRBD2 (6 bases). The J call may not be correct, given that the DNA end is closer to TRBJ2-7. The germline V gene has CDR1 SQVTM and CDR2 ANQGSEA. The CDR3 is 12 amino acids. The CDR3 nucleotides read TGCAGCGTTGAATGGAGGGGCGGCGAGCAGTACTTC. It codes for CSVEWRGGEQYF.

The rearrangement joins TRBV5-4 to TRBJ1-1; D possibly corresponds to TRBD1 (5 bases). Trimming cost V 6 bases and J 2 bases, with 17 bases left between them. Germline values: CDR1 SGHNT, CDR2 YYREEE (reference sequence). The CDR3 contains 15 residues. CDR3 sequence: CASNLEGARNTEAFF. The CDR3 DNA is TGTGCCAGCAATCTAGAAGGGGCGCGAAACACTGAAGCTTTCTTT.

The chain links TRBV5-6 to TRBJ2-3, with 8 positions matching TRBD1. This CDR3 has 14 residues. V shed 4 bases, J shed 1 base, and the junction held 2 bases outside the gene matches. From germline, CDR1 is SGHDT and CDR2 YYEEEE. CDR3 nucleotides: TGTGCCAGCAGCACAGGGGGGCGCACAGATACGCAGTATTTT. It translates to CASSTGGRTDTQYF. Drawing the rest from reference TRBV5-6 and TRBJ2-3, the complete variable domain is DAGVTQSPTHLIKTRGQQVTLRCSPKSGHDTVSWYQQALGQGPQFIFQYYEEEERQRGNFPDRFSGHQFPNYSSELNVNALLLGDSALYLCASSTGGRTDTQYFGPGTRLTVL.

This CDR3 reads CASRPQGGAYYGYTF. The CDR3 DNA sequence: TGTGCCAGCAGACCCCAGGGAGGGGCGTATTATGGCTACACCTTC. This sequence joins TRBV2 and TRBJ1-2, with a possible D match to TRBD1 (5 bases). The germline gives CDR1 SNHLY, CDR2 FYNNEI. The CDR3 runs 15 residues. Trimming removed 6 bases from V and 5 bases from J, with 19 bases in between.

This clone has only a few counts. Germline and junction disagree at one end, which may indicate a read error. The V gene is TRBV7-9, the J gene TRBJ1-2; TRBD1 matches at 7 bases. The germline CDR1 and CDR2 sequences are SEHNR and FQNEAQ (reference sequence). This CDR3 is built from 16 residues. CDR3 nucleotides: TGTTCCAGCAGCCCTAGTGGGACAGAACTTAACTATGGCTACACCTTC. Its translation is CSSSPSGTELNYGYTF.

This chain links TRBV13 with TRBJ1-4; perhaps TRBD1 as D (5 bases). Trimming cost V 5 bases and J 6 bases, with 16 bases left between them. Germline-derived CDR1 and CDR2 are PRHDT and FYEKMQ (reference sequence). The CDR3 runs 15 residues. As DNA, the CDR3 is TGTGCCAGCAGCCCCCGGGAGGGGTCCTATGAAAAACTGTTTTTT. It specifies CASSPREGSYEKLFF.

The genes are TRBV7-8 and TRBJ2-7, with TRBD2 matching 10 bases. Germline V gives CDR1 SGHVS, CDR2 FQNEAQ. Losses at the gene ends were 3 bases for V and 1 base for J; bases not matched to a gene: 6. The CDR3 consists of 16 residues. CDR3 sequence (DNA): TGTGCCAGCAGCTTGGGACTAGCGCTAGATTCCTACGAGCAGTACTTC. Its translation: CASSLGLALDSYEQYF.